The present entry profiles one TCR beta chain with its context. Its specificity is not known. The data stem from a study of cytomegalovirus exposure and HLA in healthy donors. Study-wide context: From 150 million to 200 million T cells, an earlier analysis saw 117 million unique TCR beta sequences. Regarding the study as a whole: Per a later analysis, about 18,000 TCR beta sequences showed association with HLA alleles at 0.05 false discovery rate. The study had only CMV serostatus as immune exposure information.

PCR used 60 Vbeta primers and 13 Jbeta primers. Generated by immunoSEQ multiplex PCR, the TCRdb table keeps only in-frame clones and is missing some. The sample shows some 170,000 clones, roughly four fifths of them seen only once. CDR3 length: 13 amino acids. The V gene's germline CDR1 is SGHTA and CDR2 FQGTGA. V was clipped by 0 bases and J by 11 bases, with 13 bases between them. Sequenced input: PBMCs. The origin of this receptor is a male donor in good health and CMV-seronegative. J is TRBJ1-1 and V is TRBV7-3; D possibly corresponds to TRBD1 (6 bases). DNA of the CDR3: TGTGCCAGCAGCTTAACCAGGACAGTTCGTGCTTTCTTT. Its translation is CASSLTRTVRAFF.